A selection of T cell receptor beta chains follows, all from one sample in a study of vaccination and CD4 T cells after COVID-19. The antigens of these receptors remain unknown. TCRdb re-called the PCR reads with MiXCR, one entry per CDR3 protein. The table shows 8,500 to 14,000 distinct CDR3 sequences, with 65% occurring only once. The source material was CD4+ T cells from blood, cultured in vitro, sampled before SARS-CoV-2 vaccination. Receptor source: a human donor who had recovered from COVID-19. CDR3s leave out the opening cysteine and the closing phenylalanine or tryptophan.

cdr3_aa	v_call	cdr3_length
ASRMTYEQY	TRBV2	9
ASSGSTQGGTDTQY	TRBV6-1	14
SARDPRAGDTQY	TRBV20-1	12
AWSARQGVISGANVLT	TRBV30	16
SAGVGAGGLADTQY	TRBV20-1	14
ASSYSPGLAGGTGELF	TRBV6-5	16
ASSYSYASNQPQH	TRBV6-2/TRBV6-3	13
SATAVAGVETQY	TRBV20-1	12
ASSVGGFGQGASYEQY	TRBV28	16
SADPLDSVIYNEQF	TRBV20-1	14
ASSLTGSGEQF	TRBV19	11
ASSGSGHYSYEQY	TRBV19	13
ATSRGSSLVLLEQF	TRBV15	14
ASSWSGTGYSPLH	TRBV27	13
ASSISWSWGRPYEQY	TRBV19	15
SASPESDSGELF	TRBV20-1	12
ASSPHYGTSNEKLF	TRBV28	14
ASSVTGGNTEAF	TRBV7-3	12
ASSFPAIRGYT	TRBV28	11
ASSPEAESTDTQY	TRBV6-4	13
SAPDTGQGDVGIQY	TRBV20-1	14
ASRTRQGYGYT	TRBV6-1	11
ASSLSGGPPYEQY	TRBV28	13
SGTYMGGNYGYT	TRBV20-1	12
ASSLPLAGAPRLLNTQY	TRBV5-4	17
ASSRGTVYGYT	TRBV19	11
ATSDGAEQY	TRBV24-1	9
ATQGSGH	TRBV15	7
SARVGDQPQH	TRBV20-1	10
SAGEVETQY	TRBV20-1	9
ASSLDRLAGGLETQY	TRBV7-8	15
ASSHGDGGDADTQY	TRBV7-9	14
SASLDANTIY	TRBV20-1	10
AISENPGQGINQPQH	TRBV10-3	15
ASSESWGDNQPQH	TRBV6-1	13
AWSVGGPQH	TRBV30	9
AISSHGSTQETQY	TRBV10-3	13
ATKRGYNQETQY	TRBV6-1	12
ASRRQGGGETQY	TRBV19	12
ASSWTSGSEETQY	TRBV2	13
ATSRNLMSQETQY	TRBV15	13
SAREGGEETNYGYT	TRBV20-1	14
ASSLIVSNQPQH	TRBV7-9	12
ASLSDLDEKLF	TRBV2	11
SARDTINNEQF	TRBV20-1	11
AISVSGNTIY	TRBV10-3	10
ASSLALSGGTEAF	TRBV7-9	13
ASTGVVNTGELF	TRBV9	12
ASSLRQPGTVSNQPQH	TRBV27	16
SVWAGQGLSYEQY	TRBV29-1	13